This T cell receptor beta chain derives from a study of monozygotic twins with inflammatory bowel disease. TCRdb reworked the 5' RACE reads into one entry per CDR3 protein, no DNA. The sample totals 300,000 to 400,000 distinct CDR3 sequences; its top ten clones hold 2% to 3%. This CDR3 contains 14 residues. Germline V gene sequence: CDR1 LGHNA, CDR2 YSLEER. This TCR was recovered from a human donor with ulcerative colitis or Crohn's disease, or a healthy co-twin of an affected twin (not recorded which). J is TRBJ1-6 and V is TRBV4-3. What was sequenced was blood. Here the CDR3 reads CASSQDGGARPLHF.